This TCR beta chain comes out of a study of OX40 agonist ivuxolimab in advanced cancers. Across the study: Ivuxolimab was administered intravenously to patients at 0.01 to 10 mg/kg every 2 weeks. Dose-escalation patients suffered from hepatocellular carcinoma, melanoma, renal cell or head and neck cancer.

For this clone: Its antigen is unidentified.

The CDR3 spans 15 residues. Looked up from germline, CDR1 is MNHNS and CDR2 is SASEGT. V gave up 10 bases and J gave up 2 bases; unmatched junction bases: 6. General observations from the study: Among expanded peripheral T cells, antigen specificity went undetermined.

The table came from immunoSEQ multiplex PCR; TCRdb's copy has only in-frame clones and leaves some out. Among approximately 89,000 clones, roughly 88% were seen once, and the ten largest hold 0.71%. The material was CD4+ or CD8+ T cells sorted from blood, obtained in a trial of the OX40 agonist ivuxolimab. This clonotype was sampled from an adult with an advanced solid tumor such as melanoma, head and neck, liver or kidney cancer. J is TRBJ2-6 and V is TRBV6-1; TRBD1 matches 9 bases. The CDR3 is CATGTGSAGANVLTF. The CDR3 DNA reads TGTGCCACCGGGACAGGGAGCGCTGGGGCCAACGTCCTGACTTTC.